The 15 T cell receptor beta chains presented below share a single source sample, sequenced in a study of T cell clonotyping in hematopoietic cell transplantation. Profiled with immunoSEQ multiplex PCR; TCRdb holds only in-frame clones, not every one. The data hold roughly 23,000 clones, with 75% to 90% observed a single time. Described time point: recipient sample about 28 days before transplant, after cytoreduction. The starting material was peripheral blood mononuclear cells, obtained before stem cell transplant. The receptor source for this set is a man aged 18 to 30 with biphenotypic leukemia. Some clones in this sample may be carry-over from other donors' samples.

V and J are TRBV6-5 and TRBJ2-2; D is undetermined. CDR1 and CDR2 (germline): MNHEY, SVGAGI. The CDR3 extends over 13 amino acids. V lost 2 bases and J 1 base, leaving 2 bases between the germline ends. The CDR3 sequence: CASSYENTGELFF. CDR3 nucleotides: TGTGCCAGCAGTTACGAGAACACCGGGGAGCTGTTTTTT.

This clone is classed as medium-sized (0.01 to 0.1%). The chain couples TRBV6-5 to TRBJ1-1; the match to TRBD1 covers 7 bases. Germline V CDR1 and CDR2: MNHEY, SVGAGI. The CDR3 has 14 residues. J lost 4 bases, V lost 7 bases, and 9 bases had no gene match. This CDR3 reads CASNPTGPFTEAFF. As DNA, the CDR3 is TGTGCCAGCAACCCGACAGGGCCTTTCACTGAAGCTTTCTTT.

The chain joins TRBV6-5 to TRBJ2-7; 9 bases map to TRBD1. The CDR3 totals 14 residues. Looked up from germline, CDR1 is MNHEY and CDR2 is SVGAGI. V dropped 7 bases and J dropped 4; count of bases not matched to a gene: 8. In DNA, the CDR3 is TGTGCCAGCAATCCGGGACAGGGTGTTTACGAGCAGTACTTC. Residues: CASNPGQGVYEQYF.

This chain links TRBV6-1 with TRBJ1-5; D perhaps matches TRBD1 (6 bases). There are 16 residues in the CDR3. Trimming removed 0 bases at V and 4 bases at J, with 13 bases between. Germline V gene lookup returns CDR1 MNHNS and CDR2 SASEGT. The CDR3 coding sequence is TGTGCCAGCAGTGAAGCGGATGGAACAGGGAATCAGCCCCAGCATTTT. Its translation: CASSEADGTGNQPQHF.

The chain has TRBV7-2 and TRBJ1-1, with 10 bases matching TRBD1. CDR3 length: 17 amino acids. The ends lost 1 base at V and 1 base at J; junction bases unmatched: 6. Germline CDR1 reads SGHTA; CDR2 reads FQGNSA. This CDR3 reads CASSLEGTGAPNTEAFF. For the CDR3, the DNA is TGTGCCAGCAGCTTAGAAGGGACAGGGGCACCGAACACTGAAGCTTTCTTT.

Details on this clone: The sample carries other DNA sequences with the same CDR3. The V gene is TRBV14, the J gene TRBJ1-4; D is undetermined. The V end was cut by 1 base, the J end by 7 bases, with 4 bases between. Germline CDR1 is SGHDN and CDR2 is FVKESK. The CDR3 runs 12 residues. The CDR3, as DNA: TGTGCCAGCAGCCAAGTGGGTGAAAAACTGTTTTTT. This encodes CASSQVGEKLFF.

The chain has TRBV6-1 and TRBJ2-7; 9 nucleotides line up with TRBD1. The CDR3 totals 15 residues. Trimming took 2 bases from V and 5 from J; bases not matched to a gene: 7. The germline V gene has CDR1 MNHNS and CDR2 SASEGT. For the CDR3, the DNA is TGTGCCAGCAGTGAACTGGGGACAGGGTCAGACGAGCAGTACTTC. Translating gives CASSELGTGSDEQYF.

The count of this clone is one. This chain links TRBV7-2 with TRBJ2-2, with 7 nucleotides matching TRBD2. The length of the CDR3 is 15 residues. J was trimmed by 6 bases and V by 3 bases; bases with no gene match: 7. Germline lookup yields CDR1 SGHTA and CDR2 FQGNSA. CDR3 amino acids: CASSFGLVVSGELFF. The CDR3 nucleotides read TGTGCCAGCAGCTTCGGACTAGTAGTCTCCGGGGAGCTGTTTTTT.

The chain combines TRBV4-1 with TRBJ2-5, with 7 bases fitting TRBD2. Germline V lookup: CDR1 MGHRA, CDR2 YSYEKL. V was pared by 0 bases and J by 6 bases, with 10 bases of the junction left unmatched. CDR3 length: 16 amino acids. The DNA for the CDR3 is TGCGCCAGCAGCCAAGATCGAGCGGGGCGTCTTAAGACCCAGTACTTC. Translating it yields CASSQDRAGRLKTQYF.

This clone was observed a handful of times. The chain joins TRBV5-1 to TRBJ1-1; no definite D call. The CDR3 spans 13 residues. Trimming left V 0 bases short and J 2 bases short, with 5 bases between. Germline V gene lookup returns CDR1 SGHRS and CDR2 YFSETQ. The DNA for the CDR3 is TGCGCCAGCAGCTTGGGACGAAACACTGAAGCTTTCTTT. Translated, it gives CASSLGRNTEAFF.

The DNA of the CDR3 is TGTGCCAGCAGCATGGGACTAGCGGGTTACGAGCAGTACTTC. Translated, it gives CASSMGLAGYEQYF. V gene TRBV5-6 combines with J gene TRBJ2-7, with TRBD2 matching over 12 bases. CDR1 and CDR2 (germline): SGHDT, YYEEEE. This CDR3 region has 14 residues. V lost 4 bases and J lost 4; bases outside the gene matches: 3.

The chain has TRBV5-6 and TRBJ2-5, with D perhaps TRBD1 (5 bases). The germline gives CDR1 SGHDT, CDR2 YYEEEE. The CDR3 covers 14 residues. Trimming removed 2 bases at V and 1 base at J, with 9 bases between. As DNA, the CDR3 is TGTGCCAGCAGCTTTGGAACAGGCCAAGAGACCCAGTACTTC. It encodes CASSFGTGQETQYF. Filled out from reference TRBV5-6 and TRBJ2-5, the complete variable domain reads DAGVTQSPTHLIKTRGQQVTLRCSPKSGHDTVSWYQQALGQGPQFIFQYYEEEERQRGNFPDRFSGHQFPNYSSELNVNALLLGDSALYLCASSFGTGQETQYFGPGTRLLVL.

The chain employs TRBV19 and TRBJ1-5; TRBD1 matches 9 bases. Germline values: CDR1 LNHDA, CDR2 SQIVND (reference sequence). The CDR3 is 15 amino acids. Trimming cost V 5 bases and J 4 bases; bases outside gene matches: 6. The CDR3 bases are TGTGCCAGTAGTCCCTTGGACAGGGGTAATCAGCCCCAGCATTTT. Its protein product is CASSPLDRGNQPQHF. Supplemented by reference TRBV19 and TRBJ1-5, the full variable domain reads DGGITQSPKYLFRKEGQNVTLSCEQNLNHDAMYWYRQDPGQGLRLIYYSQIVNDFQKGDIAEGYSVSREKKESFPLTVTSAQKNPTAFYLCASSPLDRGNQPQHFGDGTRLSIL.

This clone was seen once. The gene calls are TRBV10-1 and TRBJ1-5; D remains ambiguous. V lost 3 bases to trimming and J lost 4 bases, with 10 bases between them. Germline V gene sequence: CDR1 WNHNN, CDR2 SYGVQD (reference sequence). The CDR3 covers 14 residues. The CDR3 region is CASSDQRKNQPQHF. CDR3 sequence (DNA): TGCGCCAGCAGTGATCAGCGGAAAAATCAGCCCCAGCATTTT.

This chain uses TRBV10-3 with TRBJ2-3; TRBD2 aligns across 13 bases. The CDR3 extends over 14 amino acids. Trimming at V came to 10 bases and at J to 5 bases, leaving 6 bases not matched to a gene. Germline loops: CDR1 ENHRY, CDR2 SYGVKD. CDR3 loop: CATTSGGALDTQYF. CDR3 nucleotides: TGTGCCACAACTAGCGGGGGGGCGTTAGATACGCAGTATTTT.